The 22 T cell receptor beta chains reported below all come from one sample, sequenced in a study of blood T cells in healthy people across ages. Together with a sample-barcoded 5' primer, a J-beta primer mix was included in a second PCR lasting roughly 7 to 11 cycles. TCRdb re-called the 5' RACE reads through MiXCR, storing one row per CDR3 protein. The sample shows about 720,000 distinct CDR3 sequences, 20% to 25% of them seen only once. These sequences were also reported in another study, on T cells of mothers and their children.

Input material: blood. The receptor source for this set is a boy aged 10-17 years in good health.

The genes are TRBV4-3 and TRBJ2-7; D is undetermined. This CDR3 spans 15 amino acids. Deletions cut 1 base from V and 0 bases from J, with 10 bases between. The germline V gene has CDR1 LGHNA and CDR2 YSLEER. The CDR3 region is CASSQGIGDSYEQYF. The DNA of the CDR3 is TGCGCCAGCAGCCAAGGAATTGGGGACTCCTACGAGCAGTACTTC.

The CDR3 spells CASSLSPLAGGIDTQYF. CDR3 nucleotide sequence: TGTGCCAGCAGTTTATCCCCACTAGCGGGAGGAATAGATACGCAGTATTTT. The rearrangement uses TRBV27 and TRBJ2-3; TRBD2 aligns across 12 bases. J was trimmed by 5 bases and V by 0 bases; bases with no gene match: 6. The CDR3 covers 17 residues. Germline V gene sequence: CDR1 MNHEY, CDR2 SMNVEV (reference sequence).

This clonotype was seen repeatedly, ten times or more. The chain's CDR3 is CASSPRQGAGANVLTF. In nucleotides, the CDR3 is TGCGCCAGCAGCCCGCGACAGGGTGCAGGGGCCAACGTCCTGACTTTC. The chain carries TRBV5-1 and TRBJ2-6, with TRBD1 identical over 7 bases. V shed 4 bases, J shed 4 bases, and the junction held 8 bases outside the gene matches. This CDR3 comprises 16 residues. CDR1 and CDR2 from the germline V gene are SGHRS and YFSETQ.

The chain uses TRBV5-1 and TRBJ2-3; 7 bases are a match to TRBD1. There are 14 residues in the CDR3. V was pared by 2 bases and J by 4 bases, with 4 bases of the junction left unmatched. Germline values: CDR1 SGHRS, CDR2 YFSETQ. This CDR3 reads CASSFNRGPDTQYF. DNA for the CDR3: TGCGCCAGCAGCTTCAACAGGGGCCCAGATACGCAGTATTTT.

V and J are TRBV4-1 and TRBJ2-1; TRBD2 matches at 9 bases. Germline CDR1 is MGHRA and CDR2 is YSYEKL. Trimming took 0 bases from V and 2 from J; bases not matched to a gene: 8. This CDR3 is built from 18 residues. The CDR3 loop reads CASSQEERAGGPYNEQFF. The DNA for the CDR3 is TGCGCCAGCAGCCAAGAAGAGAGAGCGGGAGGCCCCTACAATGAGCAGTTCTTC.

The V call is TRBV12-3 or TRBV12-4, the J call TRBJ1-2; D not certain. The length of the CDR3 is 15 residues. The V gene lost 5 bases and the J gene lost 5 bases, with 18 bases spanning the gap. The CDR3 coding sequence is TGTGCCAGCAGTCGGACGGACCGCGACCTTTATGGCTACACCTTC. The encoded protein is CASSRTDRDLYGYTF.

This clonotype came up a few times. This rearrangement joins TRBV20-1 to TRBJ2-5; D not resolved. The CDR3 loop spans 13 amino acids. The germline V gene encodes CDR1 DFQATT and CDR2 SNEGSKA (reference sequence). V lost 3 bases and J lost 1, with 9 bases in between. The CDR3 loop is CSARGQSQETQYF. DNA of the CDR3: TGCAGTGCTAGGGGCCAAAGCCAAGAGACCCAGTACTTC.

The CDR3 region has the DNA TGTGCCAGCAAACAGGATGGACTGAGGGGCCTCACAGATACGCAGTATTTT. Its translation is CASKQDGLRGLTDTQYF. The chain couples TRBV2 to TRBJ2-3, with D perhaps given as TRBD1 or TRBD2 (5 bases each). Trimming took 7 bases from V and 2 from J, leaving 22 bases between them. The CDR3 sequence is 17 residues long. Germline CDR1 SNHLY, CDR2 FYNNEI. The full variable domain, rest sourced from reference TRBV2 and TRBJ2-3, is EPEVTQTPSHQVTQMGQEVILRCVPISNHLYFYWYRQILGQKVEFLVSFYNNEISEKSEIFDDQFSVERPDGSNFTLKIRSTKLEDSAMYFCASKQDGLRGLTDTQYFGPGTRLTVL.

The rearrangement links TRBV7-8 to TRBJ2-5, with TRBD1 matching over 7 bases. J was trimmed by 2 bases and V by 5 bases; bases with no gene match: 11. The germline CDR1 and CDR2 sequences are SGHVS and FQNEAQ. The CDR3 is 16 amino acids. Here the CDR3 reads CASSTGVVSGQETQYF. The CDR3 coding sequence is TGTGCCAGCAGCACAGGGGTAGTATCGGGACAAGAGACCCAGTACTTC.

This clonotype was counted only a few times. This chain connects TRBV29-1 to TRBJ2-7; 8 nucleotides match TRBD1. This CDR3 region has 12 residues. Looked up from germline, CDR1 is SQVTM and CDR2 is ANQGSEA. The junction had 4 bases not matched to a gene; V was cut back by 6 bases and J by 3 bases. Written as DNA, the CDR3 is TGCAGCGTCGGGGACAGGTTCTACGAGCAGTACTTC. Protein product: CSVGDRFYEQYF.

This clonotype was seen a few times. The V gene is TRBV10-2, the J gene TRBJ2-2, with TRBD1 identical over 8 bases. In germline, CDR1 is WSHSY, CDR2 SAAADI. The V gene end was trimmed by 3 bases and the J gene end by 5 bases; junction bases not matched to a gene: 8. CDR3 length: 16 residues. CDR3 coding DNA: TGCGCCAGCAGTGATCCTAGCAGGGGGCGAACCGGGGAGCTGTTTTTT. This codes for CASSDPSRGRTGELFF.

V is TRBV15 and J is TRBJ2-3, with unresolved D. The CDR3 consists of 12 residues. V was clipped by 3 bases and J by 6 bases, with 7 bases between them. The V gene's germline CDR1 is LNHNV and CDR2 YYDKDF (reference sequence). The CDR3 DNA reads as TGTGCCACCAGCAGTACCGGGGATACGCAGTATTTT. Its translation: CATSSTGDTQYF.

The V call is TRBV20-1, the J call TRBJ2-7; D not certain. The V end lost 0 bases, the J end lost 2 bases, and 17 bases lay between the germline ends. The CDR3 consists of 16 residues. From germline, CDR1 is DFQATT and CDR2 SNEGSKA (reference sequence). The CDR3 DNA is TGCAGTGCTAGAGATCGTGCGGCACTCCTAGCCTACGAGCAGTACTTC. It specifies CSARDRAALLAYEQYF.

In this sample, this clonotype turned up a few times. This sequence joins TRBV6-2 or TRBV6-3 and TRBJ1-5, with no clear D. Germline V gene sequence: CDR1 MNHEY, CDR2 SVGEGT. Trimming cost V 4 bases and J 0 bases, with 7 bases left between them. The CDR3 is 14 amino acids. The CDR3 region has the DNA TGTGCCAGCAGTTGGAAAGGTAGCAATCAGCCCCAGCATTTT. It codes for CASSWKGSNQPQHF.

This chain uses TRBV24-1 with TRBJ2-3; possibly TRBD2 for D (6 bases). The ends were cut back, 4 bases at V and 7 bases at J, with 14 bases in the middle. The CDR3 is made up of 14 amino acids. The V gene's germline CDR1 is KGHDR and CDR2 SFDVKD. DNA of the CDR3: TGTGCCACCAGTGACCCGGGGACTCCGAATACGCAGTATTTT. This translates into CATSDPGTPNTQYF.

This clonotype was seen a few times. For the CDR3, the DNA is TGCGCCAGCAGCCAGTTAGGACTAGCGGGAGGTTCAGATACGCAGTATTTT. Amino acids: CASSQLGLAGGSDTQYF. The chain couples TRBV4-1 to TRBJ2-3; 14 bases map to TRBD2. J was trimmed by 4 bases and V by 3 bases; bases with no gene match: 6. Germline V lookup: CDR1 MGHRA, CDR2 YSYEKL. The CDR3 length is 17 residues.

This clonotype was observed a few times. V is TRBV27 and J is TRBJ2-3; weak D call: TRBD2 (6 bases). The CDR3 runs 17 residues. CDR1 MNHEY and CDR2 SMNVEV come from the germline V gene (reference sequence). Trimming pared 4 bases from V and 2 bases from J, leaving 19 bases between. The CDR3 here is CASSSSTSDYYTDTQYF. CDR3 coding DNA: TGTGCCAGCAGTTCCTCAACCTCGGACTATTACACAGATACGCAGTATTTT.

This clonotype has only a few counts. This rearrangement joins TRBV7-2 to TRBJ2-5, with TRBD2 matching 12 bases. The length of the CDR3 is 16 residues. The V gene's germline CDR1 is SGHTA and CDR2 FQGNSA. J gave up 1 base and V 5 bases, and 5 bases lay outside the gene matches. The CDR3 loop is CASSAGLAGFQETQYF. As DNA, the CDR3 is TGTGCCAGCAGCGCGGGACTAGCGGGCTTCCAAGAGACCCAGTACTTC.

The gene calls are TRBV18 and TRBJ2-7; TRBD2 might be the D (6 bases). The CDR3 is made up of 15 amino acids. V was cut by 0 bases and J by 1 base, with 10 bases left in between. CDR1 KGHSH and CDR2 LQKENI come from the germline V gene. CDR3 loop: CASSPPGGWSYEQYF. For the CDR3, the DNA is TGTGCCAGCTCACCACCGGGAGGTTGGTCCTACGAGCAGTACTTC.

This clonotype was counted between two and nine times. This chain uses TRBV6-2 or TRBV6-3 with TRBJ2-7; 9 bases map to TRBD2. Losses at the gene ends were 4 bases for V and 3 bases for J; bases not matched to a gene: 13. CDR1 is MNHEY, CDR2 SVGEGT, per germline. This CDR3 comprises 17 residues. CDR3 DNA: TGTGCCAGCAGTTGGTTCCTAGCGGGAAATCGACTCTACGAGCAGTACTTC. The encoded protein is CASSWFLAGNRLYEQYF.

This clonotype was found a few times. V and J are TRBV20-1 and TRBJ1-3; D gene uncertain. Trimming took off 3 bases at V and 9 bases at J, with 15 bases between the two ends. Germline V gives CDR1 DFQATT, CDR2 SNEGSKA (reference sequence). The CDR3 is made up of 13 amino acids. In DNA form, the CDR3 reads TGCAGTGCTAGGGGGTCGACCGGTGTCACCATATATTTT. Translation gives CSARGSTGVTIYF.

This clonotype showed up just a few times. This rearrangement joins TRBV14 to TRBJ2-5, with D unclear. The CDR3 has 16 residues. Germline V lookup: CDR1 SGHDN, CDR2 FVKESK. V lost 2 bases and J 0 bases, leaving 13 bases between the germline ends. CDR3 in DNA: TGTGCCAGCAGCCAAAGCCTCCCGGCAGACCAAGAGACCCAGTACTTC. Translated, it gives CASSQSLPADQETQYF.